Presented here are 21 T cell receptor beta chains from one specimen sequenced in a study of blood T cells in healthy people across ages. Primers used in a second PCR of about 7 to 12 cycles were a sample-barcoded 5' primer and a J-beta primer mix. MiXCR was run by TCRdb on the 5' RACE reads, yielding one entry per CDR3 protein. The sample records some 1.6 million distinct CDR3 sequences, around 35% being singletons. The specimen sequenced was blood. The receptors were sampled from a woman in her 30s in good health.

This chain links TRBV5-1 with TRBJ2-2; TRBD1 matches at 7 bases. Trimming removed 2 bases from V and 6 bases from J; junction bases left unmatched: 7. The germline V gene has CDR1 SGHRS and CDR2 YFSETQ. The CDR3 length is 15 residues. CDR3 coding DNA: TGCGCCAGCAGCTTAGCCTCAGGGGGTGCCGGGGAGCTGTTTTTT. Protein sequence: CASSLASGGAGELFF.

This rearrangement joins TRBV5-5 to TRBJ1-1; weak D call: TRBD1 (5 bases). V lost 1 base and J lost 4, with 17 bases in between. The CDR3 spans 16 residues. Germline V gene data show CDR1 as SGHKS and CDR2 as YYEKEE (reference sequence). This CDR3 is CASSLFQVVGTTEAFF. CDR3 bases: TGTGCCAGCAGCTTGTTTCAGGTGGTAGGGACCACTGAAGCTTTCTTT.

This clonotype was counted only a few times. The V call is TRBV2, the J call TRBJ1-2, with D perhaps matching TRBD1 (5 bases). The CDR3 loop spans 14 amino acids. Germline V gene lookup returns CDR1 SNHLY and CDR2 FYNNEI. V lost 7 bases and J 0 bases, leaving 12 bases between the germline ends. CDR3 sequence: CASTPGRSNYGYTF. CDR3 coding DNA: TGTGCCAGCACACCGGGACGGTCTAACTATGGCTACACCTTC. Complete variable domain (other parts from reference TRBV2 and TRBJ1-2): EPEVTQTPSHQVTQMGQEVILRCVPISNHLYFYWYRQILGQKVEFLVSFYNNEISEKSEIFDDQFSVERPDGSNFTLKIRSTKLEDSAMYFCASTPGRSNYGYTFGSGTRLTVV.

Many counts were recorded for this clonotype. The CDR3 DNA reads as TGTGCCAGCAGTTTGGGACTAGCGGGGGCACGCACAGATACGCAGTATTTT. It encodes CASSLGLAGARTDTQYF. The chain uses TRBV12-3 or TRBV12-4 and TRBJ2-3; TRBD2 matches at 14 bases. The V and J ends lost 3 bases and 1 base, in that order; junction bases with no gene match: 3. The CDR3 contains 17 residues.

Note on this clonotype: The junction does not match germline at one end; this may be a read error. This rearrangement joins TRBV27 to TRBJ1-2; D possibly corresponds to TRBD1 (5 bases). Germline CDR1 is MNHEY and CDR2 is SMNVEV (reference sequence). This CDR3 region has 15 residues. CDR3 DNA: TGTGTCAGCAGTGGGGGGTTGATTGGGGCGTACGGCTACACCTTC. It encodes CVSSGGLIGAYGYTF.

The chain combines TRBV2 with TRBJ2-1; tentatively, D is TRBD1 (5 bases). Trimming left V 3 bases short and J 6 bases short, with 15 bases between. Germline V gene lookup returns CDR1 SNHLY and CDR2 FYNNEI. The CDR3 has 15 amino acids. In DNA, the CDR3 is TGTGCCAGCAGTGAGGGGCAGGGTAGTGGCAATGAGCAGTTCTTC. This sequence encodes CASSEGQGSGNEQFF.

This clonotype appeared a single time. CDR3 sequence: CASSPRPKGLGNEQFF. The CDR3 coding sequence is TGTGCCAGCAGCCCGCGCCCTAAAGGGTTAGGGAATGAGCAGTTCTTC. The rearrangement uses TRBV7-8 and TRBJ2-1; D uncertain. The germline V gene encodes CDR1 SGHVS and CDR2 FQNEAQ. V lost 5 bases, J lost 7 bases, and 21 bases lay in between. This CDR3 is built from 16 residues. Using reference TRBV7-8 and TRBJ2-1 for the parts outside the CDR3, the full variable domain is GAGVSQSPRYKVAKRGQDVALRCDPISGHVSLFWYQQALGQGPEFLTYFQNEAQLDKSGLPSDRFFAERPEGSVSTLKIQRTQQEDSAVYLCASSPRPKGLGNEQFFGPGTRLTVL.

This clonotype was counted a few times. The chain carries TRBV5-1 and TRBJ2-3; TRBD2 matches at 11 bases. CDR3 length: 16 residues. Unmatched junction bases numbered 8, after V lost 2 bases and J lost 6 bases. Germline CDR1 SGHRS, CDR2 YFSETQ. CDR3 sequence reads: CASSFTSGGSGDTQYF. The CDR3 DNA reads TGCGCCAGCAGCTTTACTAGCGGGGGTTCAGGTGATACGCAGTATTTT.

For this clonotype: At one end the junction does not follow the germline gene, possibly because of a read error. The CDR3 loop is CASNQVPTEDYSNQPQHF. In DNA, the CDR3 is TGCGCCAGCAACCAAGTTCCGACAGAAGATTATAGCAATCAGCCCCAGCATTTT. The chain combines TRBV4-1 with TRBJ1-5; D is possibly TRBD1 (5 bases). The length of the CDR3 is 18 residues. Germline assignment: CDR1 MGHRA and CDR2 YSYEKL.

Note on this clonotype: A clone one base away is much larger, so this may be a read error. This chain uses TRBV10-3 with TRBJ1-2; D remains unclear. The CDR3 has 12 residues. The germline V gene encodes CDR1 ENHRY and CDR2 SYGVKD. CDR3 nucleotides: TGTGCCATCAGTGAGAGGGATTATGGCCACACCTTC. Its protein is CAISERDYGHTF.

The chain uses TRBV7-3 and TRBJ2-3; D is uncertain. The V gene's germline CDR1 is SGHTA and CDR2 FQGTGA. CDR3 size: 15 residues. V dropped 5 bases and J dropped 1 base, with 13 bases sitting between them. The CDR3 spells CASSPTTSRTDTQYF. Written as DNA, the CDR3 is TGTGCCAGCAGCCCCACGACCAGCCGCACAGATACGCAGTATTTT.

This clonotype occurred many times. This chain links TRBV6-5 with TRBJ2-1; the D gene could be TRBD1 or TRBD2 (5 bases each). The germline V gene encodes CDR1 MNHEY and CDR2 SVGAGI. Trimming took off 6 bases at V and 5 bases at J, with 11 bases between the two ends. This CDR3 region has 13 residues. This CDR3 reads CASSPGTHNEQFF. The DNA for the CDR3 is TGTGCCAGCAGCCCCGGGACCCACAATGAGCAGTTCTTC.

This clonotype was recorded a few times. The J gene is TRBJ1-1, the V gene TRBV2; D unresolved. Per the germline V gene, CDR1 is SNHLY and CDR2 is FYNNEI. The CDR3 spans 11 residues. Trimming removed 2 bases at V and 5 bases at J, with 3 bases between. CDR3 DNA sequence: TGTGCCAGCAGTGAATTTACTGAAGCTTTCTTT. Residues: CASSEFTEAFF.

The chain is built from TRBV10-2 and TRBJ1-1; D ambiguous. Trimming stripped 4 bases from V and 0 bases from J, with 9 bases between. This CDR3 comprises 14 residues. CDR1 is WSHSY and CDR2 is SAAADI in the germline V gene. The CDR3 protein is CASSGVGLNTEAFF. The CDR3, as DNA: TGCGCCAGCAGTGGGGTAGGGTTGAACACTGAAGCTTTCTTT.

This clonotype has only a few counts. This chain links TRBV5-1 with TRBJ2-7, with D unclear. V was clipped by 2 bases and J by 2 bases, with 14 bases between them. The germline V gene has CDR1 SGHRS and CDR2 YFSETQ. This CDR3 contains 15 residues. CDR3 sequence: CASSFDASGPYEQYF. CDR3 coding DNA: TGCGCCAGCAGCTTCGATGCATCAGGCCCCTACGAGCAGTACTTC.

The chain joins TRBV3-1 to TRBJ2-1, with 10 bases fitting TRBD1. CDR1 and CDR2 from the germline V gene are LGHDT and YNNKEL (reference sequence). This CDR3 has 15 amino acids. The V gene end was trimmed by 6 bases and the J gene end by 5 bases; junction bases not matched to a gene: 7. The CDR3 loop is CASSPRGTGDNEQFF. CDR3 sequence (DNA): TGTGCCAGCAGTCCCAGGGGGACAGGGGACAATGAGCAGTTCTTC.

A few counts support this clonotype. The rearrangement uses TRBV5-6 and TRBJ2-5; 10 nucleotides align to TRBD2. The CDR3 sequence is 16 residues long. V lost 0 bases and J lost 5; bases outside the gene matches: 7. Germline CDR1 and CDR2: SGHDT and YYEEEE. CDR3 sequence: CASSLASGSLGETQYF. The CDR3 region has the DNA TGTGCCAGCAGCTTGGCTAGCGGGAGTCTTGGGGAGACCCAGTACTTC.

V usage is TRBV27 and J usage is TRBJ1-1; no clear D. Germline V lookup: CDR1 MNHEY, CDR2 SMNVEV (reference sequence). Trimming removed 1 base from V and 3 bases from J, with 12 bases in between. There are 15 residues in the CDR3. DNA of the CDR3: TGTGCCAGCAGTTTATGGTCCCTTGGGGACACTGAAGCTTTCTTT. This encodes CASSLWSLGDTEAFF.

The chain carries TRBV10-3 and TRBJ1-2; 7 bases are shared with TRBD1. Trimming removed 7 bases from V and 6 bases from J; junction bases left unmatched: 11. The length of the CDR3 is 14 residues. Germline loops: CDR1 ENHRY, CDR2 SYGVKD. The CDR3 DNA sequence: TGTGCCATCACCTCCGACAGGGAGTCAAATGGCTACACCTTC. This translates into CAITSDRESNGYTF.

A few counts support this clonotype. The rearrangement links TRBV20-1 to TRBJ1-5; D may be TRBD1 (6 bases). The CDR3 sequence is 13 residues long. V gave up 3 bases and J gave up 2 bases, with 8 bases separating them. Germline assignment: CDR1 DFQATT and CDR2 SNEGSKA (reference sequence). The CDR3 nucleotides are TGCAGTGCTAGGGCAGGGGGCAATCAGCCCCAGCATTTT. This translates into CSARAGGNQPQHF.

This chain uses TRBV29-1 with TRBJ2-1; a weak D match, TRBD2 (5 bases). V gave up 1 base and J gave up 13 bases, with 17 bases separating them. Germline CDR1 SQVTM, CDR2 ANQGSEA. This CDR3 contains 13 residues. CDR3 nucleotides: TGCAGCGTTGAAGTAGGTCTGAGGGAGACCCAGTTCTTC. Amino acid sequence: CSVEVGLRETQFF.